One and the same sample provided the 26 T cell receptor beta chains below, sequenced in a study of PD-1 blockade in mismatch repair-deficient tumors (dated by TCRdb to 2016 to 2017). Receptor libraries were prepared by the immunoSEQ multiplex PCR assay. TCRdb took over this immuneACCESS table, retaining in-frame rearrangements with V and J assigned. Such tables are incomplete; in checked studies, under half of the missing clones stem from an unresolved V gene, and the remainder is unexplained. The sample has 65,000 to 80,000 clones on record, around 73% of them singletons. Of the sample, roughly 5.1% is held by the ten largest clones. The material was peripheral blood, obtained 2 weeks after starting pembrolizumab. Source of these receptors: an adult with mismatch repair-deficient cancer.

The chain's CDR3 is CASSLVSGEGTEAFF. The CDR3, as DNA: TGCGCCAGCAGCTTGGTTTCAGGGGAGGGCACTGAAGCTTTCTTT. J is TRBJ1-1 and V is TRBV5-1, with D maybe TRBD1 (6 bases). The germline V gene encodes CDR1 SGHRS and CDR2 YFSETQ. This CDR3 is built from 15 residues. Trimming took off 0 bases at V and 4 bases at J, with 13 bases between the two ends.

The gene calls are TRBV7-6 and TRBJ2-5; 8 nucleotides line up with TRBD1. Germline V gene lookup returns CDR1 SGHVS and CDR2 FNYEAQ. Unmatched junction bases numbered 18, after V lost 4 bases and J lost 5 bases. This CDR3 contains 18 residues. CDR3 sequence: CASSSTPPQGARGETQYF. The CDR3 DNA reads TGTGCCAGCAGCTCCACGCCACCCCAGGGGGCGAGAGGGGAGACCCAGTACTTC.

The chain joins TRBV11-3 to TRBJ2-1, with TRBD2 matching over 7 bases. The germline gives CDR1 SGHNT, CDR2 YENEEA. After removal of 1 base from V and 4 bases from J, the junction contained 7 bases not matched to a gene. The CDR3 totals 16 residues. The CDR3 region has the DNA TGTGCCAGCAGCTTAGTTTCTGCTAGCGGATACAATGAGCAGTTCTTC. This translates into CASSLVSASGYNEQFF.

This chain joins TRBV19 and TRBJ1-5, with D perhaps matching TRBD1 (5 bases). The CDR3 consists of 12 residues. Per the germline V gene, CDR1 is LNHDA and CDR2 is SQIVND (reference sequence). Trimming removed 6 bases from V and 4 bases from J, with 7 bases in between. DNA of the CDR3: TGTGCCAGTAGCACAGGAAATCAGCCCCAGCATTTT. The encoded protein is CASSTGNQPQHF.

This sequence joins TRBV10-3 and TRBJ1-5; TRBD1 is a possible D gene (6 bases). Germline-derived CDR1 and CDR2 are ENHRY and SYGVKD. Deletions cut 9 bases from V and 4 bases from J, with 10 bases between. CDR3 length: 12 amino acids. CDR3 in DNA: TGTGCCATAGGGGGGGGAAATCAGCCCCAGCATTTT. Its protein is CAIGGGNQPQHF.

In its sample, this clone was seen a few times. This sequence joins TRBV18 and TRBJ2-7; no firm D call. The germline V gene encodes CDR1 KGHSH and CDR2 LQKENI. Trimming pared 1 base from V and 4 bases from J, leaving 8 bases between. The CDR3 runs 13 residues. DNA for the CDR3: TGTGCCAGCTCACCACAACACGATTACGAGCAGTACTTC. The encoded protein is CASSPQHDYEQYF.

This clone was recorded a few times. This chain joins TRBV18 and TRBJ1-1; D unresolved. Trimming stripped 6 bases from V and 3 bases from J, with 11 bases between. Germline-derived CDR1 and CDR2 are KGHSH and LQKENI. The CDR3 length is 13 residues. CDR3 sequence: CASSPSIDTEAFF. The DNA of the CDR3 is TGTGCCAGCTCCCCTTCCATCGACACTGAAGCTTTCTTT.

This clone was found a few times. V usage is TRBV14 and J usage is TRBJ2-3, with TRBD2 matching 8 bases. There are 19 residues in the CDR3. The germline V gene has CDR1 SGHDN and CDR2 FVKESK. J was trimmed by 1 base and V by 0 bases; bases with no gene match: 12. The CDR3, as DNA: TGTGCCAGCAGCCAAGATGCGGCTAGCGGGCTTTTGGGCACAGATACGCAGTATTTT. Protein: CASSQDAASGLLGTDTQYF. Using reference TRBV14 and TRBJ2-3 for the parts outside the CDR3, the full variable domain is EAGVTQFPSHSVIEKGQTVTLRCDPISGHDNLYWYRRVMGKEIKFLLHFVKESKQDESGMPNNRFLAERTGGTYSTLKVQPAELEDSGVYFCASSQDAASGLLGTDTQYFGPGTRLTVL.

The rearrangement joins TRBV27 to TRBJ2-3; D might be TRBD1 or TRBD2, each matching 5 bases. The CDR3 extends over 14 amino acids. CDR1 and CDR2 from the germline V gene are MNHEY and SMNVEV (reference sequence). V was trimmed by 3 bases and J by 0 bases, leaving 7 bases between them. The DNA for the CDR3 is TGTGCCAGCAGTTTGGGACGGAGCACAGATACGCAGTATTTT. Residues: CASSLGRSTDTQYF.

V and J are TRBV5-1 and TRBJ1-3; 7 bases fit TRBD1. With V trimmed by 4 bases and J by 0 bases, 10 bases remained unmatched. Per the germline V gene, CDR1 is SGHRS and CDR2 is YFSETQ. The CDR3 is 17 amino acids. The CDR3 DNA is TGCGCCAGCAGCATGGGACTGACAGGGAGCTCTGGAAACACCATATATTTT. This translates into CASSMGLTGSSGNTIYF.

The chain is built from TRBV7-3 and TRBJ2-3; 10 nucleotides agree with TRBD1. The trim removed 5 bases at V and 5 bases at J, leaving 4 bases unmatched. This CDR3 spans 14 amino acids. The germline V gene has CDR1 SGHTA and CDR2 FQGTGA. CDR3 region: CASSQTGGIDTQYF. In nucleotides, the CDR3 is TGTGCCAGCAGCCAGACAGGGGGCATAGATACGCAGTATTTT.

This chain joins TRBV16 and TRBJ2-5; 7 positions agree with TRBD1. The CDR3 runs 13 residues. Germline values: CDR1 KGHSY, CDR2 FQNENV. V shed 3 bases and J 5 bases; nucleotides not matched to a gene: 3. CDR3: CASSQDRLETQYF. DNA of the CDR3: TGTGCCAGCAGCCAGGACAGGCTTGAGACCCAGTACTTC. Looking up the rest from reference TRBV16 and TRBJ2-5 gives the full variable domain: GEEVAQTPKHLVRGEGQKAKLYCAPIKGHSYVFWYQQVLKNEFKFLISFQNENVFDETGMPKERFSAKCLPNSPCSLEIQATKLEDSAVYFCASSQDRLETQYFGPGTRLLVL.

The chain carries TRBV7-2 and TRBJ2-7, with no clear D. With 1 base removed from V and 9 bases from J, the gap between germline ends came to 7 bases. The CDR3 has 11 amino acids. In germline, CDR1 is SGHTA, CDR2 FQGNSA. CDR3 residues: CASSLDAAQYF. The DNA for the CDR3 is TGTGCCAGCAGCTTAGATGCGGCGCAGTACTTC.

The chain combines TRBV19 with TRBJ2-5; D uncertain. CDR1 and CDR2 from the germline V gene are LNHDA and SQIVND (reference sequence). The length of the CDR3 is 16 residues. V dropped 6 bases and J dropped 0 bases, with 17 bases sitting between them. CDR3 residues: CASSLRVGKYQETQYF. In nucleotides, the CDR3 is TGTGCCAGTAGCCTAAGGGTCGGAAAATACCAAGAGACCCAGTACTTC. Combining the CDR3 with reference TRBV19 and TRBJ2-5 gives the whole variable domain DGGITQSPKYLFRKEGQNVTLSCEQNLNHDAMYWYRQDPGQGLRLIYYSQIVNDFQKGDIAEGYSVSREKKESFPLTVTSAQKNPTAFYLCASSLRVGKYQETQYFGPGTRLLVL.

The J gene is TRBJ2-7, the V gene TRBV6-1, with 11 bases lining up with TRBD1. The trim removed 5 bases at V and 5 bases at J, leaving 5 bases unmatched. The CDR3 is 14 amino acids. Germline CDR1 MNHNS, CDR2 SASEGT. CDR3 sequence reads: CASSSGQGVDEQYF. CDR3 bases: TGTGCCAGCAGTTCGGGACAGGGGGTTGACGAGCAGTACTTC.

This chain joins TRBV30 and TRBJ1-1; D might be TRBD1 (5 bases). The CDR3 length is 18 residues. V was cut by 2 bases and J by 5 bases, with 27 bases left in between. In germline, CDR1 is GTSNPN, CDR2 SVGIG (reference sequence). The CDR3 DNA follows: TGTGCCTGGAGTCGGGCAGGGATAAACCTTCTTGGAAGAACTGAAGCTTTCTTT. Amino acids: CAWSRAGINLLGRTEAFF.

The chain carries TRBV14 and TRBJ1-2; the D gene is possibly TRBD1 (6 bases). The CDR3 runs to 14 residues. Deletions cut 5 bases from V and 4 bases from J, with 14 bases between. Germline V gene sequence: CDR1 SGHDN, CDR2 FVKESK. The CDR3: CASSVNREAYGYTF. CDR3 DNA: TGTGCCAGCAGCGTTAACAGGGAGGCCTATGGCTACACCTTC.

This clone was found a few times. The chain uses TRBV6-6 and TRBJ2-2; D remains ambiguous. Trimming pared 5 bases from V and 3 bases from J, leaving 4 bases between. Germline CDR1 MNHNY, CDR2 SVGAGI (reference sequence). The CDR3 contains 12 residues. CDR3 in amino acids: CASSRDTGELFF. The DNA for the CDR3 is TGTGCCAGCAGTCGTGACACCGGGGAGCTGTTTTTT.

The chain employs TRBV9 and TRBJ2-1; D is unclear. CDR1 SGDLS and CDR2 YYNGEE come from the germline V gene. Trimming took 0 bases from V and 3 from J, leaving 10 bases between them. This CDR3 spans 15 amino acids. CDR3 region: CASSVGLTSYNEQFF. As DNA, the CDR3 is TGTGCCAGCAGCGTAGGACTTACCAGCTACAATGAGCAGTTCTTC.

This clone was counted a single time. The rearrangement links TRBV7-9 to TRBJ1-1; possible D gene TRBD1, 5 bases. The germline V gene encodes CDR1 SEHNR and CDR2 FQNEAQ (reference sequence). The V end lost 4 bases, the J end lost 1 base, and 13 bases lay between the germline ends. The CDR3 contains 15 residues. The CDR3 nucleotides are TGTGCCAGCAGCTCTGGACTGGGGGGGAACACTGAAGCTTTCTTT. Residues: CASSSGLGGNTEAFF.

The genes are TRBV7-3 and TRBJ1-1; D gene unclear. Germline loops: CDR1 SGHTA, CDR2 FQGTGA. Trimming took off 2 bases at V and 4 bases at J, with 11 bases between the two ends. The CDR3 length is 14 residues. The CDR3 loop is CASSLFGQSTEAFF. The CDR3 bases are TGTGCCAGCAGCTTATTCGGGCAGAGCACTGAAGCTTTCTTT. The full variable domain, with the rest looked up from reference TRBV7-3 and TRBJ1-1, is GAGVSQTPSNKVTEKGKYVELRCDPISGHTALYWYRQSLGQGPEFLIYFQGTGAADDSGLPNDRFFAVRPEGSVSTLKIQRTERGDSAVYLCASSLFGQSTEAFFGQGTRLTVV.

The V call is TRBV4-1, the J call TRBJ1-4; 10 bases agree with TRBD1. J was trimmed by 8 bases and V by 1 base; bases with no gene match: 10. The CDR3 extends over 17 amino acids. CDR1 and CDR2 (germline): MGHRA, YSYEKL. The CDR3 sequence is CASSQVPGQGFGEKLFF. The CDR3, as DNA: TGCGCCAGCAGCCAAGTCCCGGGACAGGGGTTTGGAGAAAAACTGTTTTTT.

The V and J genes are TRBV27 and TRBJ2-2; D not certain. From germline, CDR1 is MNHEY and CDR2 SMNVEV (reference sequence). Trimming removed 1 base at V and 4 bases at J, with 10 bases between. The CDR3 contains 15 residues. CDR3 in DNA: TGTGCCAGCAGTTTATTGCCAGGAACCACCGGGGAGCTGTTTTTT. Its protein product is CASSLLPGTTGELFF.

This clone turned up a few times. This chain uses TRBV5-1 with TRBJ1-4, with unresolved D. Germline V CDR1 and CDR2: SGHRS, YFSETQ. The germline V and J ends were trimmed by 0 bases and 1 base, with 13 bases remaining between them. This CDR3 has 17 amino acids. The CDR3 reads CASSLEVGTLTNEKLFF. The CDR3 DNA reads TGCGCCAGCAGCTTGGAGGTTGGAACCTTAACTAATGAAAAACTGTTTTTT.

This clone has a single count. The chain couples TRBV15 to TRBJ2-3; no firm D call. The CDR3 spans 12 residues. Germline values: CDR1 LNHNV, CDR2 YYDKDF (reference sequence). V was clipped by 0 bases and J by 6 bases, with 4 bases between them. The CDR3 DNA is TGTGCCACCAGCAGAGAGGTGGATACGCAGTATTTT. Translated, it gives CATSREVDTQYF.

This chain connects TRBV19 to TRBJ2-1; possible D gene TRBD2, 5 bases. Trimming removed 7 bases at V and 2 bases at J, with 15 bases between. Germline V gene sequence: CDR1 LNHDA, CDR2 SQIVND (reference sequence). This CDR3 spans 15 amino acids. The CDR3 region has the DNA TGTGCCAGTACCTTAAGCGGAGACCCCTACAATGAGCAGTTCTTC. This sequence encodes CASTLSGDPYNEQFF.